This T cell receptor (beta chain) was observed in a study of CD8+CD57+ T cells in acquired aplastic anemia. Study in general: The mean DNA yield obtained from sorted CD4+ and CD8+ cells came to about 3 ug. Notes on the study in general: Approximately 30 was the count of CD8+ CDR3 sequences that patients shared with controls.

Patients picked for sequencing had shown CD8+CD57+ cell expansion detected by flow cytometry. Receipt of therapy had not occurred in any patient by the time of blood sampling. Genomic DNA provided the template from which TCR beta VDJ and CDR3 profiles were obtained. TCRdb passed the reads through MiXCR, listing each CDR3 protein once. The sample consists of around 200,000 distinct CDR3 sequences, approximately 60% of them appearing once. A remark on this clonotype: Its specificity is not known. One end of the junction does not line up with germline, which may come from a read error.

This CDR3 is 15 amino acids long. The V and J genes are TRBV12-3 or TRBV12-4 and TRBJ2-4, with TRBD1 matching 7 bases. Sequenced material: sorted CD4+, CD8+, or CD8+CD57+ T cells (not recorded which) from PBMCs. This receptor was identified in a human donor with aplastic anemia. DNA of the CDR3: TGCGCCAGCAGCCTTACGACAGGGACCAAAAACATTCAGTACTTC. It codes for CASSLTTGTKNIQYF.